The next 30 T cell receptor beta chains were all read from a single sample in a study of immune cell composition in non-small cell lung cancer. Normal lung sampling was at least 3 cm from the tumour, as distant as possible. Measured with immunoSEQ multiplex PCR; TCRdb has only the in-frame clones, and not every one. The sample lists about 6,100 clones; around 71% were seen once. Sequencing used non-adjacent lung tissue. These TCRs come from a human donor with non-small cell lung cancer.

The rearrangement joins TRBV28 to TRBJ2-1, with 8 bases lining up with TRBD2. Trimming took 3 bases from V and 9 from J; bases not matched to a gene: 7. Germline assignment: CDR1 MDHEN and CDR2 SYDVKM. CDR3 size: 14 residues. The CDR3 DNA reads as TGTGCCAGCAGTTTCGGGGGGACTAGTGGTGAGCAGTTCTTC. Protein sequence: CASSFGGTSGEQFF.

The chain combines TRBV5-4 with TRBJ2-2; 7 nucleotides agree with TRBD2. Germline CDR1 SGHNT, CDR2 YYREEE (reference sequence). Trimming removed 1 base from V and 0 bases from J; junction bases left unmatched: 6. The CDR3 spans 17 residues. CDR3 sequence (DNA): TGTGCCAGCAGCTTGATCGGCGGGGGTACGAACACCGGGGAGCTGTTTTTT. Residues: CASSLIGGGTNTGELFF.

V is TRBV7-2 and J is TRBJ1-1; D is ambiguous. Germline lookup yields CDR1 SGHTA and CDR2 FQGNSA. The CDR3 is 13 residues long. The V gene lost 2 bases and the J gene lost 5 bases, with 9 bases spanning the gap. The CDR3, as DNA: TGTGCCAGCAGCTTATGGGCACGAACTGAAGCTTTCTTT. It encodes CASSLWARTEAFF.

This clone was picked up a small number of times. V and J are TRBV4-1 and TRBJ2-7; a possible D gene is TRBD2 (6 bases). The germline gives CDR1 MGHRA, CDR2 YSYEKL. The germline V and J ends were trimmed by 3 bases and 7 bases, with 13 bases remaining between them. CDR3 length: 13 amino acids. As DNA, the CDR3 is TGCGCCAGCAGCCACGGGACTTCGGGAGAGCAGTACTTC. Its protein is CASSHGTSGEQYF.

This clone was seen a few times. The V gene is TRBV9, the J gene TRBJ2-7; 9 bases are shared with TRBD1. Germline V CDR1 and CDR2: SGDLS, YYNGEE. There are 14 residues in the CDR3. The V gene end was trimmed by 1 base and the J gene end by 6 bases; junction bases not matched to a gene: 5. CDR3 residues: CASSVWTGEGEQYF. CDR3 bases: TGTGCCAGCAGCGTATGGACAGGGGAAGGCGAGCAGTACTTC.

The chain has TRBV7-9 and TRBJ2-2; D ambiguous. The CDR3 loop spans 12 amino acids. Germline values: CDR1 SEHNR, CDR2 FQNEAQ (reference sequence). The V and J ends lost 5 bases and 6 bases respectively, with 7 bases between them. The CDR3 sequence: CASSHSPGELFF. The CDR3 coding sequence is TGTGCCAGCAGCCATAGCCCCGGGGAGCTGTTTTTT.

The V call is TRBV7-9, the J call TRBJ2-7; TRBD1 might be the D (6 bases). With 4 bases removed from V and 6 bases from J, the gap between germline ends came to 25 bases. From germline, CDR1 is SEHNR and CDR2 FQNEAQ (reference sequence). The CDR3 is 17 residues long. This chain's CDR3 is CASSWGVGDTNTVEQYF. The CDR3 region has the DNA TGTGCCAGCAGCTGGGGAGTAGGGGACACAAATACCGTCGAGCAGTACTTC. Drawing the rest from reference TRBV7-9 and TRBJ2-7, the complete variable domain is DTGVSQNPRHKITKRGQNVTFRCDPISEHNRLYWYRQTLGQGPEFLTYFQNEAQLEKSRLLSDRFSAERPKGSFSTLEIQRTEQGDSAMYLCASSWGVGDTNTVEQYFGPGTRLTVT.

The rearrangement links TRBV18 to TRBJ2-5, with D unresolved. Trimming left V 2 bases short and J 5 bases short, with 12 bases between. The CDR3 is 14 amino acids. Per the germline V gene, CDR1 is KGHSH and CDR2 is LQKENI. CDR3 nucleotide sequence: TGTGCCAGCTCACCATCAGCGACGGCGGAGACCCAGTACTTC. Protein sequence: CASSPSATAETQYF.

This sequence joins TRBV5-1 and TRBJ2-3; no firm D call. This CDR3 is built from 13 residues. Per germline, CDR1 SGHRS and CDR2 YFSETQ. V shed 7 bases and J shed 0 bases, with 9 bases lying between them. CDR3 residues: CASGTGSTDTQYF. In DNA form, the CDR3 reads TGCGCCAGCGGAACGGGTAGCACAGATACGCAGTATTTT.

V gene TRBV7-6 combines with J gene TRBJ2-7; 7 positions agree with TRBD1. Trimming removed 5 bases from V and 2 bases from J; junction bases left unmatched: 9. The CDR3 runs to 15 residues. Per germline, CDR1 SGHVS and CDR2 FNYEAQ. CDR3 loop: CASSGRQGRTYEQYF. CDR3 nucleotide sequence: TGTGCCAGCAGCGGCCGACAGGGCCGGACCTACGAGCAGTACTTC.

The chain combines TRBV7-3 with TRBJ1-2; 9 bases are a match to TRBD1. CDR3 length: 13 amino acids. J gave up 7 bases and V 5 bases, and 5 bases lay outside the gene matches. Germline V CDR1 and CDR2: SGHTA, FQGTGA. CDR3 bases: TGTGCCAGCAGCGAGGACAGGGGAAGTGGCTACACCTTC. Translating it yields CASSEDRGSGYTF.

This chain joins TRBV5-1 and TRBJ2-3; tentatively, D is TRBD2 (6 bases). CDR3 length: 13 residues. V lost 2 bases, J lost 6 bases, and 10 bases lay in between. Germline CDR1 reads SGHRS; CDR2 reads YFSETQ. CDR3 sequence reads: CASSFWGRDTQYF. The CDR3 nucleotides read TGCGCCAGCAGCTTTTGGGGGAGGGATACGCAGTATTTT.

This clone was seen a handful of times. This rearrangement joins TRBV30 to TRBJ1-1; weak D call: TRBD1 (5 bases). The CDR3 consists of 14 residues. Germline assignment: CDR1 GTSNPN and CDR2 SVGIG (reference sequence). With 0 bases removed from V and 4 bases from J, the gap between germline ends came to 12 bases. The CDR3 DNA follows: TGTGCCTGGAGTGTCGGGGGAGGAGGCACTGAAGCTTTCTTT. Its protein product is CAWSVGGGGTEAFF.

The chain uses TRBV13 and TRBJ1-1; 7 bases map to TRBD1. Germline V lookup: CDR1 PRHDT, CDR2 FYEKMQ (reference sequence). The CDR3 has 15 amino acids. With 4 bases clipped from V and 0 bases from J, the junction kept 5 bases outside the gene matches. The CDR3 region has the DNA TGTGCCAGCAGCTCAGGACAGGTTCTGAACACTGAAGCTTTCTTT. It is translated as CASSSGQVLNTEAFF. Full variable domain (remainder filled in from reference TRBV13 and TRBJ1-1): AAGVIQSPRHLIKEKRETATLKCYPIPRHDTVYWYQQGPGQDPQFLISFYEKMQSDKGSIPDRFSAQQFSDYHSELNMSSLELGDSALYFCASSSGQVLNTEAFFGQGTRLTVV.

This chain connects TRBV28 to TRBJ1-2; D remains unclear. The CDR3 has 13 residues. CDR1 is MDHEN, CDR2 SYDVKM, per germline. The germline V and J ends were trimmed by 3 bases and 13 bases, with 18 bases remaining between them. CDR3 bases: TGTGCCAGCAGTTTCGGCGTAACTATGGCTCCCACCTTC. It is translated as CASSFGVTMAPTF.

V gene TRBV5-1 combines with J gene TRBJ2-2; D uncertain. The CDR3 is 15 residues long. With 1 base removed from V and 5 bases from J, the gap between germline ends came to 12 bases. The germline gives CDR1 SGHRS, CDR2 YFSETQ. In DNA, the CDR3 is TGCGCCAGCAGCTTGTCCGGGTTAAGGACCGGGGAGCTGTTTTTT. This gives the protein CASSLSGLRTGELFF.

This sequence joins TRBV19 and TRBJ2-5; 12 nucleotides agree with TRBD2. V dropped 6 bases and J dropped 4; count of bases not matched to a gene: 9. The CDR3 spans 16 residues. Per germline, CDR1 LNHDA and CDR2 SQIVND (reference sequence). The CDR3 bases are TGTGCCAGTAGCTACCCTAGCGGGGGGGCCCCAGAGACCCAGTACTTC. Amino acids: CASSYPSGGAPETQYF.

The chain has TRBV28 and TRBJ2-7; 8 bases line up with TRBD1. The CDR3 sequence is 21 residues long. In germline, CDR1 is MDHEN, CDR2 SYDVKM. The junction had 29 bases not matched to a gene; V was cut back by 6 bases and J by 4 bases. The CDR3 protein is CASSKSPSIFITRTGFYEQYF. CDR3 bases: TGTGCCAGCAGCAAATCCCCTTCCATATTCATTACGAGGACAGGGTTTTACGAGCAGTACTTC.

V is TRBV2 and J is TRBJ1-1; the D gene is possibly TRBD1 (5 bases). The V end lost 4 bases, the J end lost 2 bases, and 8 bases lay between the germline ends. CDR3 length: 13 residues. CDR1 and CDR2 from the germline V gene are SNHLY and FYNNEI. The CDR3 sequence is CASSVQVNTEAFF. In nucleotides, the CDR3 is TGTGCCAGCAGTGTACAGGTCAACACTGAAGCTTTCTTT.

This clone occurred once. This chain connects TRBV27 to TRBJ1-2; possible D gene TRBD1, 5 bases. The V and J ends lost 2 bases and 4 bases respectively, with 8 bases between them. The CDR3 is 13 amino acids. Germline V gene lookup returns CDR1 MNHEY and CDR2 SMNVEV (reference sequence). The CDR3 DNA sequence: TGTGCCAGCAGTTTAACGGGGGGCTATGGCTACACCTTC. This sequence encodes CASSLTGGYGYTF.

The chain links TRBV5-1 to TRBJ1-2; 7 bases are a match to TRBD1. The CDR3 runs 15 residues. V dropped 3 bases and J dropped 5; count of bases not matched to a gene: 10. The germline V gene has CDR1 SGHRS and CDR2 YFSETQ. The CDR3 loop is CASSSYDRDPYGYTF. The CDR3 bases are TGCGCCAGCAGCTCCTACGACAGGGATCCTTATGGCTACACCTTC.

The chain employs TRBV5-5 and TRBJ2-7; TRBD1 aligns across 8 bases. The CDR3 contains 14 residues. CDR1 SGHKS and CDR2 YYEKEE come from the germline V gene (reference sequence). V dropped 7 bases and J dropped 3; count of bases not matched to a gene: 9. DNA of the CDR3: TGTGCCAGCGGACGGACAGGGAGAGACTACGAGCAGTACTTC. As protein: CASGRTGRDYEQYF.

This clone was counted between two and nine times. The chain links TRBV2 to TRBJ1-5; TRBD1 is a possible D gene (6 bases). The CDR3 has 13 amino acids. CDR1 and CDR2 (germline): SNHLY, FYNNEI. The V gene lost 7 bases and the J gene lost 5 bases, with 12 bases spanning the gap. CDR3 amino acids: CASKGRGYQPQHF. In nucleotides, the CDR3 is TGTGCCAGCAAGGGGAGGGGGTATCAGCCCCAGCATTTT.

The sample holds one count of this clone. The chain recombines TRBV7-2 with TRBJ2-5; 8 positions agree with TRBD2. CDR1 is SGHTA, CDR2 FQGNSA, per germline. CDR3 length: 14 amino acids. V lost 4 bases to trimming and J lost 5 bases; unmatched junction nucleotides: 6. The CDR3 DNA reads TGTGCCAGCAGCTCGGGACTAGGCACGGAGACCCAGTACTTC. It codes for CASSSGLGTETQYF.

This clone was seen a few times. V and J are TRBV5-1 and TRBJ1-6; D is possibly TRBD1 (5 bases). The germline V gene encodes CDR1 SGHRS and CDR2 YFSETQ. Trimming removed 2 bases at V and 3 bases at J, with 9 bases between. The CDR3 has 15 residues. For the CDR3, the DNA is TGCGCCAGCAGCTTAGGAGGGGACTATAATTCACCCCTCCACTTT. It yields the protein CASSLGGDYNSPLHF.

This clone was detected only a few times. The gene calls are TRBV9 and TRBJ1-5; D is perhaps TRBD1 (6 bases). V lost 4 bases to trimming and J lost 5 bases, with 13 bases between them. The CDR3 covers 14 residues. Germline V CDR1 and CDR2: SGDLS, YYNGEE. In DNA, the CDR3 is TGTGCCAGCAGCCCGACAGGTCGTTATCAGCCCCAGCATTTT. This encodes CASSPTGRYQPQHF.

The chain carries TRBV11-2 and TRBJ2-3, with D perhaps matching TRBD1 (6 bases). V lost 1 base and J 4 bases, leaving 12 bases between the germline ends. This CDR3 is built from 15 residues. The germline gives CDR1 SGHAT, CDR2 FQNNGV. The CDR3: CASSLGTEVSDTQYF. In DNA form, the CDR3 reads TGTGCCAGCAGCTTAGGGACAGAAGTATCAGATACGCAGTATTTT. The complete variable domain, with remaining parts taken from reference TRBV11-2 and TRBJ2-3, reads EAGVAQSPRYKIIEKRQSVAFWCNPISGHATLYWYQQILGQGPKLLIQFQNNGVVDDSQLPKDRFSAERLKGVDSTLKIQPAKLEDSAVYLCASSLGTEVSDTQYFGPGTRLTVL.

The gene calls are TRBV6-6 and TRBJ2-1; no clear D. This CDR3 region has 13 residues. Trimming took off 6 bases at V and 7 bases at J, with 13 bases between the two ends. The germline V gene has CDR1 MNHNY and CDR2 SVGAGI (reference sequence). In DNA, the CDR3 is TGTGCCAGCAGCCCCCCGCTTAGAAATGAGCAGTTCTTC. Its translation: CASSPPLRNEQFF.

The sample holds a few counts of this clone. The rearrangement links TRBV9 to TRBJ2-1, with 8 bases aligning to TRBD2. CDR1 and CDR2 from the germline V gene are SGDLS and YYNGEE. The CDR3 has 15 residues. The J segment lost 3 bases and the V segment lost 0 bases, leaving 2 bases of the junction unmatched. CDR3 DNA sequence: TGTGCCAGCAGCGTAGGGGCGGGGGGCTACAATGAGCAGTTCTTC. This translates into CASSVGAGGYNEQFF.

The CDR3 sequence: CASSVDRDGYNEQFF. The CDR3, as DNA: TGTGCCAGCAGCGTCGACAGGGACGGCTACAATGAGCAGTTCTTC. The chain uses TRBV7-7 and TRBJ2-1; TRBD1 matches 7 bases. Germline CDR1 and CDR2: SSHAT and FNYEAQ (reference sequence). The CDR3 has 15 residues. V lost 5 bases and J lost 3; bases outside the gene matches: 7. Full variable domain (outside the CDR3, taken from reference TRBV7-7 and TRBJ2-1): GAGVSQSPRYKVTKRGQDVTLRCDPISSHATLYWYQQALGQGPEFLTYFNYEAQPDKSGLPSDRFSAERPEGSISTLTIQRTEQRDSAMYRCASSVDRDGYNEQFFGPGTRLTVL.